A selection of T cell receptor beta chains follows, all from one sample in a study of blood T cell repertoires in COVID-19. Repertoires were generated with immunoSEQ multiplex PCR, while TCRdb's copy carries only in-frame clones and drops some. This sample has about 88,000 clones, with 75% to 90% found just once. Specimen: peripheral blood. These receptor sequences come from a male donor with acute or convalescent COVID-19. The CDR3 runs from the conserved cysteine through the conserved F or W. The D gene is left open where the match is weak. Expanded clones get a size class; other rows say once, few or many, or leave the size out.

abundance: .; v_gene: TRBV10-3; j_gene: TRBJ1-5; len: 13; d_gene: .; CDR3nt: TGTGCCACCGGGGGAGAGGTGGGGCAGCCCCAGCATTTT; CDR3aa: CATGGEVGQPQHF
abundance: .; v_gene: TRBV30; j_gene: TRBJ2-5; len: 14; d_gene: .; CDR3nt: TGTGCCTGGGGTTATGGACAGTACCAAGAGACCCAGTACTTC; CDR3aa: CAWGYGQYQETQYF
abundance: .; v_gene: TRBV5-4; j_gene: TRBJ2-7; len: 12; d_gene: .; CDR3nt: TGTGCCAGCAGCTTGGTAGGGAGGGAGCAGTACTTC; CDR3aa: CASSLVGREQYF
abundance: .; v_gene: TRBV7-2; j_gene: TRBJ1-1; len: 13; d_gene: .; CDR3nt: TGTGCCAGCAGCTTGCGGCAGGGCCATGAAGCTTTCTTT; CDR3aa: CASSLRQGHEAFF
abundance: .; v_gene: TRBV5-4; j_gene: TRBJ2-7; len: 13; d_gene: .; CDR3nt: TGTGCCAGCAGCTTACCGGACAGATACGAGCAGTACTTC; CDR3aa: CASSLPDRYEQYF
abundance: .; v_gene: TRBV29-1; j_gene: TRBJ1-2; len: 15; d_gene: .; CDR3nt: TGCAGCGTTGAAAGGGAGGCCGGCTCCCCCGGGGGCTACACCTTC; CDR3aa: CSVEREAGSPGGYTF
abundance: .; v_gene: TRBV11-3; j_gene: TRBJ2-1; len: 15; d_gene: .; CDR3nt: TGTGCCAGCAGCCCCGGACAGATCTCCTACAATGAGCAGTTCTTC; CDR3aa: CASSPGQISYNEQFF
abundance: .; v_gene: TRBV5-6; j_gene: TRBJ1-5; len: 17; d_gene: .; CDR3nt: TGTGCCAGCAGCTTGGCGCAGGGGACGTATAGCAATCAGCCCCAGCATTTT; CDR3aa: CASSLAQGTYSNQPQHF
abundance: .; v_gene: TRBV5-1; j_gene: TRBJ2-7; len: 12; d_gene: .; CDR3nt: TGCGCCAGTAGACAGGACCAAGGCGAGCAGTACTTC; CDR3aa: CASRQDQGEQYF
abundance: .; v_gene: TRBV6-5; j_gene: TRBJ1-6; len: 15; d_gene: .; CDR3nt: TGTGCCAGCAGTTATTCAGGCGGGGAGGGTTCACCCCTCCACTTT; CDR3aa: CASSYSGGEGSPLHF
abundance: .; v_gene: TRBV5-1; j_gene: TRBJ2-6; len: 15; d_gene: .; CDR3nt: TGCGCCAGCAGCTTGTCCGGCTCTGGGGCCAACGTCCTGACTTTC; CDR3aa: CASSLSGSGANVLTF
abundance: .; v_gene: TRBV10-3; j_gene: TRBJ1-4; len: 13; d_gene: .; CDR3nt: TGTGCCATCAGTGAGGGGGGCACGGAAAAACTGTTTTTT; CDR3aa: CAISEGGTEKLFF
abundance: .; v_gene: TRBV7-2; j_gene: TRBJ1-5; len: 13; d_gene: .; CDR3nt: TGTGCCAGCAGCTTGGGGGCAAGTCAGCCCCAGCATTTT; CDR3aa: CASSLGASQPQHF
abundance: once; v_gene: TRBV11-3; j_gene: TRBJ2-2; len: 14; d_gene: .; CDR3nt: TGTGCCAGCAGCCCAGGACAGTCTTCCGGGGAGCTGTTTTTT; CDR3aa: CASSPGQSSGELFF
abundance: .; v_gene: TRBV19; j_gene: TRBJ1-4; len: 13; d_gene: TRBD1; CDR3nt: TGTGCCAGTTCGACAGGGAAACGGGAAAAACTGTTTTTT; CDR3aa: CASSTGKREKLFF
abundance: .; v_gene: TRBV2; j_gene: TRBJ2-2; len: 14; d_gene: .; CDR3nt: TGTGCCAGCAGCGCTGAAGGGGTTACCGGGGAGCTGTTTTTT; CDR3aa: CASSAEGVTGELFF
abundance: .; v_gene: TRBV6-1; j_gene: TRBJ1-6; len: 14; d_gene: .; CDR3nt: TGTGCCAGCAGTGAGGGAGATCTAAATTCACCCCTCCACTTT; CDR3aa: CASSEGDLNSPLHF
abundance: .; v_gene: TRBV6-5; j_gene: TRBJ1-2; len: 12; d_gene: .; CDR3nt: TGTGCCAGCAAGAGGCCGGGGTTTGGCTACACCTTC; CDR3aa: CASKRPGFGYTF
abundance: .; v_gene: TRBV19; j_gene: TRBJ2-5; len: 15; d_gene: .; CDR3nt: TGTGCCAGTAGGTCCCGGGACAGGCGGGAGGAGACCCAGTACTTC; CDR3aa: CASRSRDRREETQYF
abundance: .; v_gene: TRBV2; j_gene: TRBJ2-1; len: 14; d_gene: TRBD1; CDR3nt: TGTGCCAGCAGCGAGAAGGGACAGTTCAATGAGCAGTTCTTC; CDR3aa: CASSEKGQFNEQFF
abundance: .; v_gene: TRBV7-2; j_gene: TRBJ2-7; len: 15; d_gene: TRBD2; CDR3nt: TGTGCCAGCAGCTTAGGGACTAGCGTCTCCTACGAGCAGTACTTC; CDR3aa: CASSLGTSVSYEQYF
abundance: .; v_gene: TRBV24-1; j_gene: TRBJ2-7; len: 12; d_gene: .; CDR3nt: TGTGCCACCAGTGGTGGCGGGTACGAGCAGTACTTC; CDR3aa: CATSGGGYEQYF
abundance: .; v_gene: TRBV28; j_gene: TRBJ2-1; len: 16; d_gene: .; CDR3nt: TGTGCCAGCAGCAGGGGGCCAGCGGGGATCCCTGGTGAGCAGTTCTTC; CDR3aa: CASSRGPAGIPGEQFF
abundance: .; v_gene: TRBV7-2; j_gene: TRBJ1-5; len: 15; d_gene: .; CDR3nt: TGTGCCAGCAGCATAGGTGGACTGTTGAATCAGCCCCAGCATTTT; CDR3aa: CASSIGGLLNQPQHF
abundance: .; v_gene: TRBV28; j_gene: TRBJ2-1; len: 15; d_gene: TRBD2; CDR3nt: TGTGCCAGCAGTACTCGGACTAGCGGGGGTGCTGAGCAGTTCTTC; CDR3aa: CASSTRTSGGAEQFF
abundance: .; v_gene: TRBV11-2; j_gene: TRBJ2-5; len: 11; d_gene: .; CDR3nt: TGTGCCAGCAGCTTAGGGGGGGCCCAGTACTTC; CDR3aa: CASSLGGAQYF
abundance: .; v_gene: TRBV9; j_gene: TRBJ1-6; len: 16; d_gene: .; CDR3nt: TGTGCCAGCAGCGTGGGACAAGGAGCTAATAATTCACCCCTCCACTTT; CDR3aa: CASSVGQGANNSPLHF
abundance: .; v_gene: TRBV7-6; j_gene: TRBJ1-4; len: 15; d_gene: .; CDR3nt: TGTGCCAGCAGCATCGGACAGAGCCCTAATGAAAAACTGTTTTTT; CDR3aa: CASSIGQSPNEKLFF
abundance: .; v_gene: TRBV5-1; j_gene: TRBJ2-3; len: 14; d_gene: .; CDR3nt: TGCGCCAGCAGCTTGGTAGGGGAAGCAGATACGCAGTATTTT; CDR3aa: CASSLVGEADTQYF
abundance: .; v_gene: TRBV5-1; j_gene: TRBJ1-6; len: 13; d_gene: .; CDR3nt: TGCGCCAGCAGCCCTGAGGGGGATTCACCCCTCCACTTT; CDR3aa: CASSPEGDSPLHF
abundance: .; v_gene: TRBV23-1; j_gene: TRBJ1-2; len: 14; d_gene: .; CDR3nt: TGCGCCAGCAGTCAATCGTCAGGGGAAGATGGCTACACCTTC; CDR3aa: CASSQSSGEDGYTF
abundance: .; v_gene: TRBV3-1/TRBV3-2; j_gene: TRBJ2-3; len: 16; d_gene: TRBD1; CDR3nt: TGTGCCAGCAGCCAACGGACAGGGTACCCCCCAGATACGCAGTATTTT; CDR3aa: CASSQRTGYPPDTQYF
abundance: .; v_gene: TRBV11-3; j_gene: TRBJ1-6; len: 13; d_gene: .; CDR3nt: TGTGCCAGCAGCTTAGGACAAAGTTCACCCCTCCACTTT; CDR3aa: CASSLGQSSPLHF
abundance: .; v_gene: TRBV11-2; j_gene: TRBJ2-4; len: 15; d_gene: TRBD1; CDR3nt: TGTGCCAGCAGACGTAACAGGGGGCAGGGGGGCATTCAGTACTTC; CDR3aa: CASRRNRGQGGIQYF
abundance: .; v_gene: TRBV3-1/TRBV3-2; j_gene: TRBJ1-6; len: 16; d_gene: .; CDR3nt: TGTGCCAGCAGCAGTGGGGGGGGCTCCGTACATTCACCCCTCCACTTT; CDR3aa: CASSSGGGSVHSPLHF
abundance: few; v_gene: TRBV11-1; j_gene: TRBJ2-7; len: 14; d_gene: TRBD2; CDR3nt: TGTGCCAGCAGCTACCGGCGGGAGCCCTACGAGCAGTACTTC; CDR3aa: CASSYRREPYEQYF
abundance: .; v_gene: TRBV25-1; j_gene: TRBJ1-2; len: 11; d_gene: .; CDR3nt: TGTGCCAGCGGGGACTTCTATGGCTACACCTTC; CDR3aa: CASGDFYGYTF
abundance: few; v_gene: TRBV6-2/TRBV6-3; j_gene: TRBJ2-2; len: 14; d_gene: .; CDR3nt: TGTGCCAGCAGTGCGTTGGGGAGTTCCGGGGAGCTGTTTTTT; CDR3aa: CASSALGSSGELFF
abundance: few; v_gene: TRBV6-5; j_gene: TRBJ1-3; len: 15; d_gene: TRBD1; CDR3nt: TGTGCCAGCAGATTCGGACAGGACTCTGGAAACACCATATATTTT; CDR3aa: CASRFGQDSGNTIYF
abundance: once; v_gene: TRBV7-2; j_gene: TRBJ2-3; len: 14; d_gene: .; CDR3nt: TGTGCCAGCAGCCTAGGTCAGGGGAGAGATACGCAGTATTTT; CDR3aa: CASSLGQGRDTQYF
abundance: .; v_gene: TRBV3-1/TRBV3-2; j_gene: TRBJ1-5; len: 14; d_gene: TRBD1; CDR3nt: TGTGCCAGCAGCCCTGGACAGGGGGGTCAGCCCCAGCATTTT; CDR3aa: CASSPGQGGQPQHF
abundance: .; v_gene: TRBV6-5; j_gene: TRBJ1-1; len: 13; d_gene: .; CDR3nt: TGTGCCAGCAGTACCGGGGGGAGGACTGAAGCTTTCTTT; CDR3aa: CASSTGGRTEAFF
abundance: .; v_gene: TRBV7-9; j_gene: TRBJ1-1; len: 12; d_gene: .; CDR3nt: TGTGCCAGTTCGGCCCGGGATACTGAAGCTTTCTTT; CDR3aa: CASSARDTEAFF
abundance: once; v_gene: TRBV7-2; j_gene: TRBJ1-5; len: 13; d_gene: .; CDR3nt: TGTGCCAGCAGCATACAGTCCCATCAGCCCCAGCATTTT; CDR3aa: CASSIQSHQPQHF
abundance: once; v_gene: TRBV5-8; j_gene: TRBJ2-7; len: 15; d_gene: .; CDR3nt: TGTGCCAGCAGCTTGGAAGTCAGGGGTGGTAACGAGCAGTACTTC; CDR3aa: CASSLEVRGGNEQYF
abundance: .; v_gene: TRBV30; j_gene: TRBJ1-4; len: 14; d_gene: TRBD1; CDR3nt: TGTGCCTATTCCAGGGGGACGACTAATGAAAAACTGTTTTTT; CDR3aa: CAYSRGTTNEKLFF
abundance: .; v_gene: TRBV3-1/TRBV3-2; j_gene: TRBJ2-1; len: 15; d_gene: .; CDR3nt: TGTGCCAGCAGCCAAGATGTCGGGGTGGTCGATGAGCAGTTCTTC; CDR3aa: CASSQDVGVVDEQFF
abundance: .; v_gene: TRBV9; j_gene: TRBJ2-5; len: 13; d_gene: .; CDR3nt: TGTGCCAGCAGCAAAGGACAGCAAGAGACCCAGTACTTC; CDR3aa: CASSKGQQETQYF
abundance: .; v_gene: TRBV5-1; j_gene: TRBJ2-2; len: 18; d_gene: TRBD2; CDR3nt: TGCGCCAGCAGCCGGTCCAGCGGGGATTACTCGGGCACCGGGGAGCTGTTTTTT; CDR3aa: CASSRSSGDYSGTGELFF
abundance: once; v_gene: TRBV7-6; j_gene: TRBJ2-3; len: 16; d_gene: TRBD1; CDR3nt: TGTGCCAGCAGCTTAGGCCTAGGACAGGGGACAGATACGCAGTATTTT; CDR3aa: CASSLGLGQGTDTQYF
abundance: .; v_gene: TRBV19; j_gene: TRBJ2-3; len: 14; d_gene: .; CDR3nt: TGTGCCAGTAGTAATAGCGATTTCCCTAATACGCAGTATTTT; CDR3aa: CASSNSDFPNTQYF
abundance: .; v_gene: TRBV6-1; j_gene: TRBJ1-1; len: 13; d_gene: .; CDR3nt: TGTGCCAGCAGTGAAAACAGAAACACTGAAGCTTTCTTT; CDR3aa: CASSENRNTEAFF
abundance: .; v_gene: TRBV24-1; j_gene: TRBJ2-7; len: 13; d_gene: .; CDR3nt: TGTGCCACCAGTCCGAGATTTTCCTACGAGCAGTACTTC; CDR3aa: CATSPRFSYEQYF
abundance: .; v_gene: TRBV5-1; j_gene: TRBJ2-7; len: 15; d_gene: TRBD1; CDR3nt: TGCGCCAGCAGCTTGTCCCAGGGGGTCGCCGGGGAGCAGTACTTC; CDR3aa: CASSLSQGVAGEQYF
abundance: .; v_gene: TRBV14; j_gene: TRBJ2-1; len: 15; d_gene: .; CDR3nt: TGTGCCAGCAGCCAAGCGATGCTAGCTGGCAATGAGCAGTTCTTC; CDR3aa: CASSQAMLAGNEQFF
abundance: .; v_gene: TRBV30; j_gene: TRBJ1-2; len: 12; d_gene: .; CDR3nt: TGTGCCTGGGCTCAGGGGTGGTATGGCTACACCTTC; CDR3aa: CAWAQGWYGYTF
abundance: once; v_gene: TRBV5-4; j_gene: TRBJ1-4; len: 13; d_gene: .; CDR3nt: TGTGCCAGCAGCTTACAGGGTAGTGAAAAACTGTTTTTT; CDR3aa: CASSLQGSEKLFF